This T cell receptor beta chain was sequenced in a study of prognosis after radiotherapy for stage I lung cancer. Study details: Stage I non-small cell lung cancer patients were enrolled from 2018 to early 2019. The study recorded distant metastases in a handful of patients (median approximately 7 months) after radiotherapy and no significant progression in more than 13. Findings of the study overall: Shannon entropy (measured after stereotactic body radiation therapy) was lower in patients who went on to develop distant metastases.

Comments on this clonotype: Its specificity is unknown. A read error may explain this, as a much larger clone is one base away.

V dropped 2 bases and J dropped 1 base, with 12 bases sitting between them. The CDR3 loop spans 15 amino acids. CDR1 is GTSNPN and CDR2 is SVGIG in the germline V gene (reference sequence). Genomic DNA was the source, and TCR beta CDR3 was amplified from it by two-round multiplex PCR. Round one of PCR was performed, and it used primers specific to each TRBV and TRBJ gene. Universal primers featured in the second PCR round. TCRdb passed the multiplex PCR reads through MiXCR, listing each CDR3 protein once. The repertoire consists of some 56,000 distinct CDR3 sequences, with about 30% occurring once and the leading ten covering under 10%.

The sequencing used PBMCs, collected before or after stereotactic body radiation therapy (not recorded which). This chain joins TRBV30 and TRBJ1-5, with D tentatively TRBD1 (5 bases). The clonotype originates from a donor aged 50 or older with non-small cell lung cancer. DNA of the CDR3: TGTGCCTGGAGTAGGCGGAAGGGGAGCAATCAGCCCCAGCATTTT. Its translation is CAWSRRKGSNQPQHF.